This T cell receptor beta chain stems from a study of OX40 agonist ivuxolimab in advanced cancers. Study-level background: In three patients, partial responses were observed, one with hepatocellular carcinoma and two with cutaneous melanoma.

General observations from the study: Relative to CD4+ cells, CD8+ T cells on average had more expanded clones.

With regard to this clone: The antigen is not known.

Method: immunoSEQ multiplex PCR; TCRdb's copy keeps in-frame clones and lacks some. The sample shows some 87,000 clones, 94% of them seen only once. Sequencing used CD4+ or CD8+ T cells sorted from blood, obtained in a trial of the OX40 agonist ivuxolimab. The TCR was taken from an adult with an advanced solid tumor such as melanoma, head and neck, liver or kidney cancer.

The CDR3 protein is CASSRGSEGNQPQHF. CDR3 nucleotide sequence: TGTGCCAGCAGCCGGGGGTCGGAGGGAAATCAGCCCCAGCATTTT. The chain couples TRBV5-6 to TRBJ1-5, with D possibly matching TRBD1 (5 bases). Trimming took off 4 bases at V and 4 bases at J, with 15 bases between the two ends. This CDR3 spans 15 amino acids. Per germline, CDR1 SGHDT and CDR2 YYEEEE.